This entry lists 5 T cell receptor beta chains sequenced from one sample in a study of blood T cell repertoires in COVID-19. TCRdb keeps only in-frame clones here, not all; method: immunoSEQ multiplex PCR. The sample records under 350,000 clones, roughly 85% being singletons. Sequencing input: peripheral blood. Receptors were obtained from a human donor in a cohort sampled during active COVID-19.

This clone was recorded once. This chain connects TRBV5-1 to TRBJ1-4; 9 bases map to TRBD1. Germline V lookup: CDR1 SGHRS, CDR2 YFSETQ. This CDR3 comprises 15 residues. J was trimmed by 12 bases and V by 4 bases; bases with no gene match: 13. Here the CDR3 reads CASSPSPGQGQQLFF. The CDR3 coding sequence is TGCGCCAGCAGCCCTAGTCCGGGACAGGGTCAGCAACTGTTTTTT.

The V and J genes are TRBV9 and TRBJ2-5; a weak D match, TRBD1 (6 bases). CDR1 and CDR2 (germline): SGDLS, YYNGEE. The V gene lost 0 bases and the J gene lost 5 bases, with 20 bases spanning the gap. This CDR3 spans 17 amino acids. The CDR3 nucleotides are TGTGCCAGCAGCGTAGGGACACAAAGGGGGTTACGGGAGACCCAGTACTTC. Its translation is CASSVGTQRGLRETQYF.

The chain has TRBV5-1 and TRBJ2-2; 7 bases agree with TRBD1. The J segment lost 2 bases and the V segment lost 5 bases, leaving 6 bases of the junction unmatched. Germline CDR1 SGHRS, CDR2 YFSETQ. This CDR3 spans 15 amino acids. Here the CDR3 reads CASSWTGVNTGELFF. The CDR3 DNA sequence: TGCGCCAGCAGTTGGACAGGTGTTAACACCGGGGAGCTGTTTTTT.

The chain carries TRBV7-9 and TRBJ2-2, with 7 bases identical to TRBD1. With 1 base clipped from V and 0 bases from J, the junction kept 8 bases outside the gene matches. CDR3 length: 18 residues. The germline CDR1 and CDR2 sequences are SEHNR and FQNEAQ (reference sequence). Here the CDR3 DNA reads TGTGCCAGCAGCTTAGACCGAGGACAGGACACGAACACCGGGGAGCTGTTTTTT. Translation gives CASSLDRGQDTNTGELFF.

The chain carries TRBV5-1 and TRBJ1-1, with D possibly being TRBD1 (6 bases). This CDR3 is 13 amino acids long. Trimming pared 4 bases from V and 8 bases from J, leaving 15 bases between. CDR1 is SGHRS, CDR2 YFSETQ, per germline. The chain's CDR3 is CASSPPGTKEAFF. The CDR3, as DNA: TGCGCCAGCAGCCCACCCGGGACAAAAGAAGCTTTCTTT.